This T cell receptor beta chain comes out of a study of blood T cells in healthy people across ages (dated by TCRdb to 2015 to 2017). Regarding the study in general: Template switching captured roughly one uniquely barcoded TCR beta cDNA molecule per two T cells in model experiments. The study measured age-related changes in TCR beta repertoire diversity using deep sequencing normalized with unique cDNA molecular identifiers. Two additional independent replicas of 1 million unique cDNA reads from the same blood draw were analyzed for two donors (one aged 18 to 30 and one aged 80 or older). Donors were grouped into four age groups: young (average approximately 15 years), middle-aged (roughly 38), aged (around 60) and long-lived (just over 80). General study outcomes and caveats: Compared with the aged group, the long-lived group had more naive CD4+ T cells, fewer expanded clones and increased TCR diversity, a pattern suggesting age selection. Because the CMV infection status of the donors was unknown, age-related changes in expanded clonotypes may potentially have been confounded. Observed TCR beta diversity per million T cells fell roughly linearly with age, and a significant reduction was already apparent by age about 36. Bulk unsorted PBMC profiling prevented conclusive comparison of naive and antigen-experienced compartments. There was a strong correlation between observed TCR beta diversity and the percentage of naive T cells measured by flow cytometry. Estimates of total diversity based on one million sequenced T cells were regarded as lower bounds and as underestimates.

The library was obtained by 5' RACE. For sequencing, an Illumina HiSeq 2500 was employed. A second roughly 6 to 11 cycle PCR used a sample-barcoded 5' primer and a J-beta primer mix. A unique molecular identifier was introduced onto each TCR beta cDNA molecule by a template-switch 5' adaptor carrying 12 random nucleotides. At least 2.5 million CDR3-containing paired-end reads were obtained from each sample. First-strand cDNA was synthesized from all RNA with the Mint cDNA synthesis kit, primed by a TRBC-specific oligonucleotide. All cDNA was treated with uracil-DNA glycosylase and then went through a first 18-cycle PCR with the universal primers M1SS and BC2_uni_R. On the study's bioinformatics: For normalization, 1 million high-quality reads were randomly selected from each sample, with every read carrying a distinct molecular identifier. Instead of being binned into consensus sequences, reads with shared molecular identifiers were discarded. MiTCR, set to a Q25 quality threshold and the strictest error-elimination algorithm, was used for CDR3 identification, clonotype clustering and error correction. A nonparametric unseen species model with Euler transformation was used to estimate lower-bound total TCR beta diversity. The raw public data were reprocessed by TCRdb itself: fastp quality trimming at Q25, MiXCR clonotype calling, in-frame beta chains only. Each entry is one CDR3 protein sequence, shown with its most common DNA and genes. TCRdb, not the authors, supplied the V and J calls. The sample data list 750,000 to 950,000 distinct CDR3 sequences, and around 29% of these were observed just once. Clones ranked in the top ten supply about 10% of the sample.

The germline ends are 8 bases apart after V is trimmed by 3 bases and J by 5 bases. Reading the germline V gene (reference sequence) gives CDR1 DFQATT and CDR2 SNEGSKA. The CDR3 has 11 amino acids, counting the end cysteine and phenylalanine. Only the CDR3 DNA is retained, 33 bases long and in frame from the first base. The approximately 39 donors, aged about 6 to 95 years, were systemically healthy Caucasian individuals from Russia. Each donor gave around 9.5 milliliters of peripheral blood, collected into EDTA-treated Vacutainer tubes. Ficoll-Paque density-gradient centrifugation was used to isolate PBMCs, with at least 6 million obtained per sample. Total RNA was extracted from PBMCs with Trizol reagent, with at least 5 micrograms obtained per sample. For every donor, flow cytometry on a PBMC aliquot measured the percentage of naive CD45RAhigh/CD27high T cells. This clonotype was found many times. Its specific antigen is unknown. Base quality data are lacking; no much larger clone is found one base away.

These data are also associated with another study on T cells of mothers and their children. As that second paper reports: Nine systemically healthy Caucasian individuals served as donors, namely three mothers together with their six children. cDNA synthesis used all of the extracted RNA, with approximately 1.4 ug of RNA in each 15 ul reaction. In the second PCR, sample barcodes and 2-4 random nucleotides were introduced via the M1S primer. More than 8.5 million TCR beta CDR3 reads were obtained from each mother, and approximately 3 million reads were obtained from each child. Thymic selection shapes the output of TCR recombination in a similar way in related and unrelated pairs, and inherited differences have a minor effect. Normalized repertoire overlap in related mother-child pairs was always slightly higher than in unrelated mother-child pairs, but the difference was never significant. Persistent microchimeric T cell clones were not detected, at a sensitivity of approximately 98 clones per million clonotypes. Deep NGS was used in the study to compare the TCR beta repertoires of mothers and children and to look for features that separate related mother-child pairs from unrelated individuals. Mothers averaged around 43 +/- 4 years of age and children averaged around 10 +/- 4 years. After adapter ligation was performed with NEBNext reagents, the libraries were sequenced on an Illumina HiSeq 2000 with 100+100 nt paired-end reads. Mother and child libraries were prepared a month apart and sequenced in separate runs to prevent cross-contamination. For each donor, between about 500,000 and 2,200,000 distinct TCR beta clonotypes were identified. Naive TCR beta clonotypes were estimated from low-frequency clonotypes matched to each donor's FACS-determined naive share, without sorting.

This receptor chain uses TRBV20-1 and TRBJ2-7, with the D call perhaps TRBD1 or TRBD2, as 5 bases match in each case. The clonotype originates from a woman between 40 and 50 years old in good health. Sequencing was performed on blood. Here the CDR3 is given as CSASSGHEQYF. The DNA is TGCAGTGCTAGTTCGGGACACGAGCAGTACTTC.